This T cell receptor (beta chain) was identified during a study of blood T cell repertoires in COVID-19. Overall study context: T cells, B-cell-depleted T cells, or PBMCs provided the cDNA or gDNA that served as material.

Only in-frame clones appear in the TCRdb table, and some are missing; sequencing was by immunoSEQ multiplex PCR. The sample shows around 500,000 clones, approximately 85% of them seen only once. This CDR3 contains 13 residues. Trimming removed 1 base at V and 12 bases at J, with 13 bases between. Germline loops: CDR1 LGHDT, CDR2 YNNKEL (reference sequence). The sequenced material came from peripheral blood. The sequence was obtained from a human donor in a cohort sampled during active COVID-19. J is TRBJ2-1 and V is TRBV3-1 (or the pseudogene TRBV3-2); possible D gene TRBD2, 6 bases. DNA for the CDR3: TGTGCCAGCAGCCAAGTCTTGACGGGAGTGCAGTTCTTC. Its protein product is CASSQVLTGVQFF.